This T cell receptor beta chain stems from a study of control samples from healthy donors and cancer patients. CDR1 is KGHSH and CDR2 is LQKENI in the germline V gene. This CDR3 is built from 13 residues. Trimming took off 6 bases at V and 7 bases at J, with 16 bases between the two ends. This table comes from immunoSEQ multiplex PCR, and its TCRdb copy is limited to in-frame clones, with some not included. This table holds some 130,000 clones, roughly 91% found once. This receptor was obtained from a man between 45 and 60 years old with head and neck cancer. Material for sequencing was PBMCs. The genes are TRBV18 and TRBJ2-7; perhaps TRBD2 as D (7 bases). The CDR3 loop is CASSGGGQQEQYF. The CDR3 DNA follows: TGTGCCAGCTCGGGCGGGGGCCAACAAGAGCAGTACTTC.